This T cell receptor (beta chain) derives from a study of cytomegalovirus exposure and HLA in healthy donors. The primer mix had 60 Vbeta and 13 Jbeta primers. Profiled with immunoSEQ multiplex PCR; TCRdb holds only in-frame clones, not every one. The sample contains 150,000 to 200,000 clones, around 86% of which appear only once. V lost 4 bases, J lost 0 bases, and 14 bases lay in between. CDR1 SGDLS and CDR2 YYNGEE come from the germline V gene. There are 15 residues in the CDR3. Study-wide findings and caveats: There were several of the most significant clusters that appeared linked to common viral pathogens in a later analysis. Cytomegalovirus-associated TCR beta chains were listed, numbering around 150. Most CMV-associated TCR beta chains were later found to appear HLA-restricted.

In its sample, this clone was seen once. Its specificity is not known. The sample was PBMCs. V and J are TRBV9 and TRBJ2-7; D gene ambiguous. The sequence came from a woman younger than 35 in good health and CMV-seronegative. CDR3 coding DNA: TGTGCCAGCAGCCCCACTCCCTCGAGCTCCTACGAGCAGTACTTC. Its protein product is CASSPTPSSSYEQYF. The full variable domain, rest sourced from reference TRBV9 and TRBJ2-7, is DSGVTQTPKHLITATGQRVTLRCSPRSGDLSVYWYQQSLDQGLQFLIQYYNGEERAKGNILERFSAQQFPDLHSELNLSSLELGDSALYFCASSPTPSSSYEQYFGPGTRLTVT.